These T cell receptor beta chains were read from a single sample in a study of identifying expanded T cells in peripheral blood. The repertoire was sequenced with immunoSEQ multiplex PCR; TCRdb's copy has only in-frame clones and lacks some. The sample has 120,000 or so clones, more than 80% seen once; the top ten hold 3% to 3.5%. Sequenced sample: blood. All receptors derive from a person between 18 and 75 years old in good health. CDR3s include the opening cysteine and the closing phenylalanine or tryptophan. The D gene is left open where the match is weak. Size tells how often a clone was seen (once, few, many) or the class of an expanded clone, and some rows leave it out.

d_gene: NA
v_gene: TRBV2
abundance: NA
j_gene: TRBJ2-5
CDR3aa: CASRGMETQYF
CDR3nt: TGTGCCAGCAGGGGGATGGAGACCCAGTACTTC

d_gene: TRBD2
v_gene: TRBV7-9
abundance: NA
j_gene: TRBJ2-1
CDR3aa: CASSHPTSGGFHNEQFF
CDR3nt: TGTGCCAGCAGCCACCCGACTAGCGGGGGGTTCCACAATGAGCAGTTCTTC

d_gene: TRBD1
v_gene: TRBV27
abundance: NA
j_gene: TRBJ1-1
CDR3aa: CASTPGGRYTEAFF
CDR3nt: TGTGCCAGCACCCCAGGGGGCCGGTACACTGAAGCTTTCTTT

d_gene: TRBD1
v_gene: TRBV6-6
abundance: NA
j_gene: TRBJ1-2
CDR3aa: CASSYSRGQGLWNTF
CDR3nt: TGTGCCAGCAGTTACTCGAGGGGACAGGGCTTATGGAACACCTTC

d_gene: NA
v_gene: TRBV7-2
abundance: once
j_gene: TRBJ2-2
CDR3aa: CASSLLATGELFF
CDR3nt: TGTGCCAGCAGCTTACTAGCTACCGGGGAGCTGTTTTTT

d_gene: NA
v_gene: TRBV6-5
abundance: NA
j_gene: TRBJ1-1
CDR3aa: CASRPHSGGTEAFF
CDR3nt: TGTGCCAGCAGGCCCCATAGCGGGGGCACTGAAGCTTTCTTT

d_gene: NA
v_gene: TRBV19
abundance: NA
j_gene: TRBJ2-6
CDR3aa: CASSIGQGSGANVLTF
CDR3nt: TGTGCCAGTAGTATAGGACAAGGCTCTGGGGCCAACGTCCTGACTTTC

d_gene: NA
v_gene: TRBV11-2
abundance: few
j_gene: TRBJ1-2
CDR3aa: CASSPPHQSGYTF
CDR3nt: TGTGCCAGCAGCCCCCCTCACCAGTCTGGCTACACCTTC

d_gene: NA
v_gene: TRBV30
abundance: NA
j_gene: TRBJ1-4
CDR3aa: CAWSDRLGEKLFF
CDR3nt: TGTGCCTGGAGTGACAGGCTGGGGGAAAAACTGTTTTTT

d_gene: TRBD1
v_gene: TRBV27
abundance: once
j_gene: TRBJ2-1
CDR3aa: CASINFQDRGRNEQFF
CDR3nt: TGTGCCAGCATTAATTTCCAGGACAGGGGCCGCAATGAGCAGTTCTTC

d_gene: TRBD1
v_gene: TRBV2
abundance: NA
j_gene: TRBJ2-7
CDR3aa: CASKARRTGSREQYF
CDR3nt: TGTGCCAGCAAGGCTCGCAGGACAGGGTCTAGAGAGCAGTACTTC

d_gene: NA
v_gene: TRBV7-9
abundance: NA
j_gene: TRBJ1-2
CDR3aa: CASSPRTGWSESYTF
CDR3nt: TGTGCCAGCAGCCCCCGCACAGGATGGTCGGAGAGCTACACCTTC

d_gene: NA
v_gene: TRBV6-5
abundance: NA
j_gene: TRBJ2-7
CDR3aa: CASSPDSSPYEQYF
CDR3nt: TGTGCCAGCAGTCCCGACAGTTCACCTTACGAGCAGTACTTC

d_gene: TRBD1
v_gene: TRBV9
abundance: NA
j_gene: TRBJ1-5
CDR3aa: CASTPGTGEGQPQHF
CDR3nt: TGTGCCAGCACCCCCGGGACAGGTGAAGGCCAGCCCCAGCATTTT

d_gene: TRBD2
v_gene: TRBV7-9
abundance: NA
j_gene: TRBJ2-5
CDR3aa: CASSSGLAGGPIRQETQYF
CDR3nt: TGTGCCAGCAGCTCGGGACTAGCGGGGGGGCCGATAAGACAAGAGACCCAGTACTTC

d_gene: TRBD1
v_gene: TRBV6-5
abundance: NA
j_gene: TRBJ2-5
CDR3aa: CASSPRGETQYF
CDR3nt: TGTGCCAGCAGTCCCAGGGGGGAGACCCAGTACTTC

d_gene: NA
v_gene: TRBV2
abundance: NA
j_gene: TRBJ1-2
CDR3aa: CASRGGLQYNYGYTF
CDR3nt: TGTGCCAGCAGGGGGGGACTTCAATATAACTATGGCTACACCTTC

d_gene: NA
v_gene: TRBV5-6
abundance: NA
j_gene: TRBJ2-6
CDR3aa: CASSATSGANVLTF
CDR3nt: TGTGCCAGCAGCGCGACCTCTGGGGCCAACGTCCTGACTTTC

d_gene: NA
v_gene: TRBV6-6
abundance: NA
j_gene: TRBJ2-5
CDR3aa: CASSYKRWYQETQYF
CDR3nt: TGTGCCAGCAGTTATAAGCGGTGGTACCAAGAGACCCAGTACTTC

d_gene: NA
v_gene: TRBV19
abundance: few
j_gene: TRBJ1-5
CDR3aa: CASSGRDYSNQPQHF
CDR3nt: TGTGCCAGTAGTGGGCGGGATTATAGCAATCAGCCCCAGCATTTT

d_gene: NA
v_gene: TRBV7-9
abundance: once
j_gene: TRBJ2-2
CDR3aa: CASSLVQGGNTGELFF
CDR3nt: TGTGCCAGCAGCTTAGTCCAGGGTGGAAACACCGGGGAGCTGTTTTTT

d_gene: NA
v_gene: TRBV29-1
abundance: NA
j_gene: TRBJ2-2
CDR3aa: CSVAHTGELFF
CDR3nt: TGCAGCGTTGCACACACCGGGGAGCTGTTTTTT

d_gene: NA
v_gene: TRBV14
abundance: NA
j_gene: TRBJ1-4
CDR3aa: CASSREGPDEKLFF
CDR3nt: TGTGCCAGCAGCCGCGAGGGGCCTGATGAAAAACTGTTTTTT

d_gene: NA
v_gene: TRBV2
abundance: NA
j_gene: TRBJ1-2
CDR3aa: CASSPQGPYGYTF
CDR3nt: TGTGCCAGCAGTCCACAGGGACCCTATGGCTACACCTTC

d_gene: NA
v_gene: TRBV14
abundance: NA
j_gene: TRBJ2-3
CDR3aa: CASSQDRYTQYF
CDR3nt: TGTGCCAGCAGCCAAGACCGCTATACGCAGTATTTT

d_gene: NA
v_gene: TRBV6-4
abundance: NA
j_gene: TRBJ2-1
CDR3aa: CASSDRDNYNEQFF
CDR3nt: TGTGCCAGCAGTGACCGGGACAACTACAATGAGCAGTTCTTC

d_gene: NA
v_gene: TRBV10-1
abundance: NA
j_gene: TRBJ1-1
CDR3aa: CASSESGRNTEAFF
CDR3nt: TGCGCCAGCAGTGAGTCGGGGAGGAACACTGAAGCTTTCTTT

d_gene: NA
v_gene: TRBV7-9
abundance: NA
j_gene: TRBJ2-1
CDR3aa: CASRDPSGNEQFF
CDR3nt: TGTGCCAGCAGGGACCCCTCGGGCAATGAGCAGTTCTTC

d_gene: NA
v_gene: TRBV4-3
abundance: NA
j_gene: TRBJ1-1
CDR3aa: CASSQDYYWGNTEAFF
CDR3nt: TGCGCCAGCAGCCAAGACTACTACTGGGGGAACACTGAAGCTTTCTTT

d_gene: TRBD1
v_gene: TRBV27
abundance: NA
j_gene: TRBJ1-1
CDR3aa: CASSLFPGGQAFF
CDR3nt: TGTGCCAGCAGTTTATTTCCAGGGGGCCAAGCTTTCTTT

d_gene: NA
v_gene: TRBV27
abundance: once
j_gene: TRBJ1-1
CDR3aa: CASSFGDGSPAFF
CDR3nt: TGTGCCAGCAGTTTTGGGGACGGAAGCCCAGCTTTCTTT

d_gene: NA
v_gene: TRBV2
abundance: NA
j_gene: TRBJ2-2
CDR3aa: CASLGVRPTGELFF
CDR3nt: TGTGCCAGCTTGGGGGTACGCCCCACCGGGGAGCTGTTTTTT

d_gene: NA
v_gene: TRBV29-1
abundance: NA
j_gene: TRBJ1-1
CDR3aa: CSVSQVNTEAFF
CDR3nt: TGCAGCGTTTCACAGGTGAACACTGAAGCTTTCTTT

d_gene: NA
v_gene: TRBV18
abundance: NA
j_gene: TRBJ1-3
CDR3aa: CASSPDISSGNTIYF
CDR3nt: TGTGCCAGCTCACCGGACATTAGCTCTGGAAACACCATATATTTT

d_gene: TRBD2
v_gene: TRBV5-1
abundance: once
j_gene: TRBJ2-1
CDR3aa: CASSFGASGGLYNEQFF
CDR3nt: TGCGCCAGCAGCTTCGGGGCTAGCGGGGGCCTCTACAATGAGCAGTTCTTC

d_gene: NA
v_gene: TRBV11-2
abundance: NA
j_gene: TRBJ1-3
CDR3aa: CASSLGVSGNTIYF
CDR3nt: TGTGCCAGCAGCTTGGGAGTCTCTGGAAACACCATATATTTT

d_gene: TRBD1
v_gene: TRBV7-2
abundance: NA
j_gene: TRBJ1-2
CDR3aa: CASSSVGQGGGYTF
CDR3nt: TGTGCCAGCAGCTCCGTCGGACAGGGTGGTGGCTACACCTTC

d_gene: NA
v_gene: TRBV5-1
abundance: NA
j_gene: TRBJ1-6
CDR3aa: CASTQTVNSPLHF
CDR3nt: TGCGCCAGCACCCAGACGGTGAATTCACCCCTCCACTTT

d_gene: NA
v_gene: TRBV30
abundance: NA
j_gene: TRBJ1-6
CDR3aa: CAWSFYNSPLHF
CDR3nt: TGTGCCTGGAGTTTCTATAATTCACCCCTCCACTTT

d_gene: NA
v_gene: TRBV5-1
abundance: NA
j_gene: TRBJ1-1
CDR3aa: CASSLADHQNTEAFF
CDR3nt: TGCGCCAGCAGCTTAGCAGATCACCAGAACACTGAAGCTTTCTTT

d_gene: TRBD1
v_gene: TRBV7-9
abundance: NA
j_gene: TRBJ1-2
CDR3aa: CASSLAGQGPKYYGYTF
CDR3nt: TGTGCCAGCAGCTTAGCGGGACAGGGCCCTAAATACTATGGCTACACCTTC

d_gene: NA
v_gene: TRBV7-8
abundance: NA
j_gene: TRBJ1-5
CDR3aa: CASSLTTGGAYSNQPQHF
CDR3nt: TGTGCCAGCAGCTTAACGACCGGGGGGGCCTATAGCAATCAGCCCCAGCATTTT

d_gene: NA
v_gene: TRBV5-4
abundance: NA
j_gene: TRBJ2-7
CDR3aa: CASSSRGEQYF
CDR3nt: TGTGCCAGCAGCTCCAGGGGTGAGCAGTACTTC

d_gene: NA
v_gene: TRBV18
abundance: NA
j_gene: TRBJ2-7
CDR3aa: CASSPPNREAYEQYF
CDR3nt: TGTGCCAGCTCACCACCCAACAGAGAAGCCTACGAGCAGTACTTC

d_gene: NA
v_gene: TRBV6-5
abundance: NA
j_gene: TRBJ1-6
CDR3aa: CASSPRGGRALHF
CDR3nt: TGTGCCAGCAGCCCCCGAGGGGGGAGGGCCCTCCACTTT

d_gene: NA
v_gene: TRBV19
abundance: NA
j_gene: TRBJ1-1
CDR3aa: CASSLTLLYGDLNTEAFF
CDR3nt: TGTGCCAGTAGTCTCACCTTATTATACGGGGACCTTAACACTGAAGCTTTCTTT

d_gene: TRBD1
v_gene: TRBV27
abundance: NA
j_gene: TRBJ2-7
CDR3aa: CASSLGDRPYEQYF
CDR3nt: TGTGCCAGCAGTTTAGGGGACAGGCCCTACGAGCAGTACTTC

d_gene: TRBD1
v_gene: TRBV25-1
abundance: NA
j_gene: TRBJ2-5
CDR3aa: CASSPRTGIFQETQYF
CDR3nt: TGTGCCAGCAGTCCCAGGACAGGGATATTCCAAGAGACCCAGTACTTC

d_gene: NA
v_gene: TRBV9
abundance: NA
j_gene: TRBJ1-2
CDR3aa: CASSVEGGIYYGYTF
CDR3nt: TGTGCCAGCAGCGTGGAGGGGGGAATATACTATGGCTACACCTTC

d_gene: NA
v_gene: TRBV18
abundance: NA
j_gene: TRBJ2-3
CDR3aa: CASSPFGRGVVGDTQYF
CDR3nt: TGTGCCAGCTCACCATTTGGCAGGGGTGTTGTCGGGGATACGCAGTATTTT

d_gene: NA
v_gene: TRBV5-4
abundance: NA
j_gene: TRBJ2-3
CDR3aa: CASSRDHRVSPDTQYF
CDR3nt: TGTGCCAGCAGCCGGGATCATAGGGTATCACCAGATACGCAGTATTTT

d_gene: TRBD1
v_gene: TRBV7-9
abundance: NA
j_gene: TRBJ1-1
CDR3aa: CASSRGQGRGTEAFF
CDR3nt: TGTGCCAGCAGCCGGGGACAGGGTCGGGGGACTGAAGCTTTCTTT

d_gene: TRBD1
v_gene: TRBV10-3
abundance: NA
j_gene: TRBJ1-6
CDR3aa: CAISGNRGDSPLHF
CDR3nt: TGTGCCATCAGTGGGAACAGGGGTGATTCACCCCTCCACTTT

d_gene: NA
v_gene: TRBV6-5
abundance: NA
j_gene: TRBJ2-5
CDR3aa: CASRLEGAGRETQYF
CDR3nt: TGTGCCAGCAGACTCGAAGGGGCCGGGAGAGAGACCCAGTACTTC

d_gene: NA
v_gene: TRBV5-1
abundance: NA
j_gene: TRBJ2-7
CDR3aa: CASSSDRINRASEQYF
CDR3nt: TGCGCCAGCAGCTCGGACCGGATTAACAGGGCGTCCGAGCAGTACTTC

d_gene: NA
v_gene: TRBV15
abundance: NA
j_gene: TRBJ2-1
CDR3aa: CATSSVDGEQFF
CDR3nt: TGTGCCACCAGCAGTGTAGATGGTGAGCAGTTCTTC

d_gene: NA
v_gene: TRBV7-8
abundance: NA
j_gene: TRBJ2-2
CDR3aa: CASSLARRANTGELFF
CDR3nt: TGTGCCAGCAGCTTAGCCCGAAGGGCAAACACCGGGGAGCTGTTTTTT

d_gene: NA
v_gene: TRBV13
abundance: NA
j_gene: TRBJ1-2
CDR3aa: CASSLRRPTIGYTF
CDR3nt: TGTGCCAGCAGCTTAAGAAGACCAACTATCGGCTACACCTTC